What follows is one T cell receptor (beta chain) and its context. What it binds is unknown. The data belong to a study of T cell repertoires in cytomegalovirus infection. Study summary: CMV epitopes in the study were HLA-C-restricted (recently identified) and HLA-B-restricted (well studied). It was the public TCR beta signatures that indicated both CMV infection and matching HLA type.

TCRdb re-analysed the reads in MiXCR, keeping a single row per CDR3 protein. The sample lists about 830,000 distinct CDR3 sequences; around a third were seen once. This CDR3 contains 15 residues. Germline CDR1 reads LNHNV; CDR2 reads YYDKDF (reference sequence). The V gene lost 6 bases and the J gene lost 1 base, with 15 bases spanning the gap. Study findings and constraints: HLA-C-restricted CMV-specific TCR beta clonotypes prevailed in the ex vivo response. Using cumulative public TCR beta family frequency, the authors identified those who carried CMV together with the relevant HLA.

This sequence originates from a human donor in good health (CMV status not recorded). Some clones in this sample may be carry-over from other donors' samples. The V and J genes are TRBV15 and TRBJ1-1; tentative D call: TRBD1 (5 bases). This specimen was cultured CD8+ T cells from PBMCs, taken from culture after CMV antigen stimulation. CDR3 sequence (DNA): TGTGCCACCAGTAAATGGGAGGGGAGGAACACTGAAGCTTTCTTT. This gives the protein CATSKWEGRNTEAFF.